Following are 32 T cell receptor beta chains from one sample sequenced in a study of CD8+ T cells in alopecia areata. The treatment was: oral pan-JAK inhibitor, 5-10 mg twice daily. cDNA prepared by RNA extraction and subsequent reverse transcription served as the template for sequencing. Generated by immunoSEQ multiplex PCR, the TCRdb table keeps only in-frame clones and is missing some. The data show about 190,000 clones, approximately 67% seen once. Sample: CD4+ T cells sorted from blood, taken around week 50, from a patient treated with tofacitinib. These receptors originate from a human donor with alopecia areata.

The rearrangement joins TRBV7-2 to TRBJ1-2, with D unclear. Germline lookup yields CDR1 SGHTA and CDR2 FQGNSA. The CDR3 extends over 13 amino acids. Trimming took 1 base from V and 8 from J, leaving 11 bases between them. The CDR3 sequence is CASSLGQALGYTF. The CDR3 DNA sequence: TGTGCCAGCAGCTTAGGGCAGGCCTTAGGCTACACCTTC.

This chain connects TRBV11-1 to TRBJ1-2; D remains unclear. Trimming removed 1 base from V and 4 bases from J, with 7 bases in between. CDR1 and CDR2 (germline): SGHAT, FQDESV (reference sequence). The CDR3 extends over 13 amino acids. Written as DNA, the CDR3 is TGTGCCAGCAGCTTAGACCGTTCCTATGGCTACACCTTC. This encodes CASSLDRSYGYTF. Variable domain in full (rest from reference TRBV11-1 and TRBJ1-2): EAEVAQSPRYKITEKSQAVAFWCDPISGHATLYWYRQILGQGPELLVQFQDESVVDDSQLPKDRFSAERLKGVDSTLKIQPAELGDSAMYLCASSLDRSYGYTFGSGTRLTVV.

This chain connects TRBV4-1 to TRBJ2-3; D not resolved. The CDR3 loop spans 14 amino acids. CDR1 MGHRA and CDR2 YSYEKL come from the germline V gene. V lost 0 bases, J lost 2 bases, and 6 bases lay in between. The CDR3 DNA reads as TGCGCCAGCAGCCAAGAACTCCTCACAGATACGCAGTATTTT. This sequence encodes CASSQELLTDTQYF.

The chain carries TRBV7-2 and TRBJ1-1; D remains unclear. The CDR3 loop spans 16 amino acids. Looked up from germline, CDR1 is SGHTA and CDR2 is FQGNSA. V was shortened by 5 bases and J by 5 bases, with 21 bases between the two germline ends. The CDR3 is CASSPDRPGRSTEAFF. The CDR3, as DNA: TGTGCCAGCAGCCCAGATCGCCCGGGGAGGTCGACTGAAGCTTTCTTT.

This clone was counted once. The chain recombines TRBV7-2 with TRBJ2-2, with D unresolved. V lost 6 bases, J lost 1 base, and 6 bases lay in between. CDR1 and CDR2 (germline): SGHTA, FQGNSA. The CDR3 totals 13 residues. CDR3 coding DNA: TGTGCCAGCAGACGCTTGAACACCGGGGAGCTGTTTTTT. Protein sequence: CASRRLNTGELFF.

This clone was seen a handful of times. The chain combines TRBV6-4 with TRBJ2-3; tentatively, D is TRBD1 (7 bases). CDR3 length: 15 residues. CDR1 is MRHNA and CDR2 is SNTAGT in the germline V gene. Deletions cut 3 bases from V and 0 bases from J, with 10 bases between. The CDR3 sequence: CASSEQGTSTDTQYF. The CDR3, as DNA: TGTGCCAGCAGTGAACAGGGGACTAGCACAGATACGCAGTATTTT.

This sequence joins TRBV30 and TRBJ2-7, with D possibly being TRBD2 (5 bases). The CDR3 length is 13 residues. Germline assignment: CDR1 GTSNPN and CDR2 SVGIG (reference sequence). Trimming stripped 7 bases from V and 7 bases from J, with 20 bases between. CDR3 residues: CASTVTGSLEQYF. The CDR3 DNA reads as TGTGCCTCGACCGTGACGGGGAGTTTGGAGCAGTACTTC.

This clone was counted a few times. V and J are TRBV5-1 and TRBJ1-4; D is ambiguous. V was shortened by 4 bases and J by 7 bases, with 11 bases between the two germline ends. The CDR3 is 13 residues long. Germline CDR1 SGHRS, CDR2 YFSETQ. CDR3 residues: CASSPVVAEKLFF. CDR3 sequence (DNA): TGCGCCAGCAGCCCGGTAGTCGCTGAAAAACTGTTTTTT.

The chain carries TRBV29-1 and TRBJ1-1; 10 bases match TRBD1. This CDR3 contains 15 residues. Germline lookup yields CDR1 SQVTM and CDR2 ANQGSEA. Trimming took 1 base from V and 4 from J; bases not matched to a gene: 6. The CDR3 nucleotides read TGCAGCGTTGAAGGCTGGGACAGGGGCCCCACTGAAGCTTTCTTT. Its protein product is CSVEGWDRGPTEAFF.

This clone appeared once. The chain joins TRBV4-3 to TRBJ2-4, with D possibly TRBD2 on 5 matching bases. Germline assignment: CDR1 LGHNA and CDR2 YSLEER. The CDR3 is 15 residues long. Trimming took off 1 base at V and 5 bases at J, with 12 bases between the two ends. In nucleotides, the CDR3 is TGCGCCAGCAGCCAAGGGTATCGGGGTCAAAACATTCAGTACTTC. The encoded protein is CASSQGYRGQNIQYF.

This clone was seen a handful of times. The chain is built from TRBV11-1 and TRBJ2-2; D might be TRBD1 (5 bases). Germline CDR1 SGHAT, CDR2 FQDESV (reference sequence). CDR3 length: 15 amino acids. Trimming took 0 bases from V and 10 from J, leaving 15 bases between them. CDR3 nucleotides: TGTGCCAGCAGCTTAGCCCGTTTGCCACAGGAGGAGCTGTTTTTT. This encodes CASSLARLPQEELFF.

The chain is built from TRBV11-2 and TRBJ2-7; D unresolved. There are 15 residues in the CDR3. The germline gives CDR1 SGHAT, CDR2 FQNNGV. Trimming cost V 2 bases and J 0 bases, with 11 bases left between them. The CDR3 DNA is TGTGCCAGCAGCTTAATCCCCCCAAACTCCTACGAGCAGTACTTC. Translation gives CASSLIPPNSYEQYF.

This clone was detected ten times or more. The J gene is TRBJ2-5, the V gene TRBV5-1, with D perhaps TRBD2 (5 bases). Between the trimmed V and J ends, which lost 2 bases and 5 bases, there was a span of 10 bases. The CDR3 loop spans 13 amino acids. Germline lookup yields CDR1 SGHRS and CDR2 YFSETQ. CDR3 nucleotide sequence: TGCGCCAGCAGCTTTATCCGAGGGGAGACCCAGTACTTC. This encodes CASSFIRGETQYF.

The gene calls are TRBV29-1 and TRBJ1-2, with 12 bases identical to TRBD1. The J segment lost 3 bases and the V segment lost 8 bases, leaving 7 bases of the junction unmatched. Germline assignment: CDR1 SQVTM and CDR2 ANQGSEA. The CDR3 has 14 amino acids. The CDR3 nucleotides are TGCAGCACAATGGGACAGGGGGCGGACTATGGCTACACCTTC. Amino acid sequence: CSTMGQGADYGYTF.

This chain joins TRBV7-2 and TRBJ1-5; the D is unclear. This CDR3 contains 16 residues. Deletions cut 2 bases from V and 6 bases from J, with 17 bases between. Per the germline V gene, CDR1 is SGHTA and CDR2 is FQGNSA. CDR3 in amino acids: CASSLSGSLGAQPQHF. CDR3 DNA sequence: TGTGCCAGCAGCTTAAGTGGCAGCCTCGGAGCTCAGCCCCAGCATTTT.

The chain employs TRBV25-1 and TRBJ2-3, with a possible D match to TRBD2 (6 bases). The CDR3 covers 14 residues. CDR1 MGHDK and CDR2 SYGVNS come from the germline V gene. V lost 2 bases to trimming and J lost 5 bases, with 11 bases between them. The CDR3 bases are TGTGCCAGCAGTGAAGCGGGGTTCGAAGATACGCAGTATTTT. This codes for CASSEAGFEDTQYF.

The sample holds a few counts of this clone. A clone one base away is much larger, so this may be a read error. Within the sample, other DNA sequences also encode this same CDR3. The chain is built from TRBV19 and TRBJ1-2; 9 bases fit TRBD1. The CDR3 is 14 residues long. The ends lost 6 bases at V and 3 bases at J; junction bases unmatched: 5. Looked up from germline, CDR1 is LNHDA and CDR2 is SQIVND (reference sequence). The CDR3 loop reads CASSRDRDYYGYTF. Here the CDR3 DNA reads TGTGCCAGTAGCCGGGACAGGGACTACTATGGCTACACCTTC.

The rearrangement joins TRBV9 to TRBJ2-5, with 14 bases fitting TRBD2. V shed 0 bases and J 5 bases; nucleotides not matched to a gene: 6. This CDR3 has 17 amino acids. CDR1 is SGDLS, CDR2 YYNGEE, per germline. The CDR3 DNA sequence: TGTGCCAGCAGCGTAGGATCCCGGACTAGCGGGGGGGAGACCCAGTACTTC. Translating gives CASSVGSRTSGGETQYF. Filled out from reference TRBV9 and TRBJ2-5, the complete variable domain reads DSGVTQTPKHLITATGQRVTLRCSPRSGDLSVYWYQQSLDQGLQFLIQYYNGEERAKGNILERFSAQQFPDLHSELNLSSLELGDSALYFCASSVGSRTSGGETQYFGPGTRLLVL.

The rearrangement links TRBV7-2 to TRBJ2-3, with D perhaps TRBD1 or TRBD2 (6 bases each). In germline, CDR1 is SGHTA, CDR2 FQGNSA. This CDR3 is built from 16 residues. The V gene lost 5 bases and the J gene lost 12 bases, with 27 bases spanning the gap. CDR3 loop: CASSRQAQTRLEDQYF. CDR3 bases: TGTGCCAGCAGCCGACAGGCACAGACTAGATTGGAGGACCAGTATTTT.

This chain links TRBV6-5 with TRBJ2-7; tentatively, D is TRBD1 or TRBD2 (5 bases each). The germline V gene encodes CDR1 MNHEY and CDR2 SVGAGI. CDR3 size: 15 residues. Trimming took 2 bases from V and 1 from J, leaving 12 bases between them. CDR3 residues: CASSYGTGSSYEQYF. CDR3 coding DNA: TGTGCCAGCAGTTACGGGACGGGAAGTTCCTACGAGCAGTACTTC.

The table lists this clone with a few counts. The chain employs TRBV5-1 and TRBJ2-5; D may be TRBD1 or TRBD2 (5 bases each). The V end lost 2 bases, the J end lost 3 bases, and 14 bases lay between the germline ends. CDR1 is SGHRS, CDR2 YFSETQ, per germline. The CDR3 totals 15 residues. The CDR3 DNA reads TGCGCCAGCAGCTTCGATGGGGACGTAGAAGAGACCCAGTACTTC. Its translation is CASSFDGDVEETQYF.

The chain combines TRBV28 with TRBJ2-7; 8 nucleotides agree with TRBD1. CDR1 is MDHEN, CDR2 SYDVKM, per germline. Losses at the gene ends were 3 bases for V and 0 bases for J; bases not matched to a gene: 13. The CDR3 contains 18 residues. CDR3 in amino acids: CASSFRKKTGQDSYEQYF. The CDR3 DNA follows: TGTGCCAGCAGTTTCCGCAAAAAAACGGGACAGGACTCCTACGAGCAGTACTTC.

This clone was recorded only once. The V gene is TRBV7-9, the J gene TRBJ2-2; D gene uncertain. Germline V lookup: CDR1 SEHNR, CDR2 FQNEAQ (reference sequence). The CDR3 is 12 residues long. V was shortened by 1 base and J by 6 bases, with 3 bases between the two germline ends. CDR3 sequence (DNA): TGTGCCAGCAGCTTAGAGGCCGGGGAGCTGTTTTTT. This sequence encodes CASSLEAGELFF.

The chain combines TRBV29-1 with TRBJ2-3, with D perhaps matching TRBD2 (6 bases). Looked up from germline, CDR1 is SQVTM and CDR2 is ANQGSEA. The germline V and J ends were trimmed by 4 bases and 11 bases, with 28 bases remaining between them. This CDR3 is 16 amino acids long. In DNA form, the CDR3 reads TGCAGCGTTGGATCGGACTACCCGGAGGCCAATATCGGGCAGTATTTT. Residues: CSVGSDYPEANIGQYF.

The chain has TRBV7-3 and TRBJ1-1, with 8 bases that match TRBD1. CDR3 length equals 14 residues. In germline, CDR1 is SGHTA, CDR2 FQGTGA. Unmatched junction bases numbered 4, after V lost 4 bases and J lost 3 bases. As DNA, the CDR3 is TGTGCCAGCAGCTGGACAGGGAGGGACACTGAAGCTTTCTTT. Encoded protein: CASSWTGRDTEAFF.

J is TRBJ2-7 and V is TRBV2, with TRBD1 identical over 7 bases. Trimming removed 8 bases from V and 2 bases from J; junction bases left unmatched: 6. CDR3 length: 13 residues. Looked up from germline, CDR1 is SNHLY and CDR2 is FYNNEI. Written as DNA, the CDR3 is TGTGCCAGCGGGACCCAGGGGGCCTACGAGCAGTACTTC. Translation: CASGTQGAYEQYF.

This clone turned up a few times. CDR3 nucleotides: TGCAGCGTTGAGGAGCCAGCGGGGGGGCCGCAGGAGCAGTTCTTC. Translating it yields CSVEEPAGGPQEQFF. The chain carries TRBV29-1 and TRBJ2-1; 10 nucleotides agree with TRBD2. Per the germline V gene, CDR1 is SQVTM and CDR2 is ANQGSEA. Trimming removed 3 bases from V and 10 bases from J; junction bases left unmatched: 12. The CDR3 has 15 residues.

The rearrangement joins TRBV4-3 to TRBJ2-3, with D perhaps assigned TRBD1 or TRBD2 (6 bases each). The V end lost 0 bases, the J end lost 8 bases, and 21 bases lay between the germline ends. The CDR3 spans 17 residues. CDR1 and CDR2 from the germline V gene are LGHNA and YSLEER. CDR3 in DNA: TGCGCCAGCAGCCAAGAGGGGGGCAGGGGCCGAGGGGGTACGCAGTATTTT. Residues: CASSQEGGRGRGGTQYF.

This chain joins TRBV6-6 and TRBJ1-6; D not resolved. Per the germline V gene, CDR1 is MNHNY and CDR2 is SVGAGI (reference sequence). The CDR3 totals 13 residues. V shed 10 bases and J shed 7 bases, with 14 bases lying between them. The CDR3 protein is CATLYLLNSPLHF. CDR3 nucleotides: TGTGCCACTCTGTATCTACTGAATTCACCCCTCCACTTT.

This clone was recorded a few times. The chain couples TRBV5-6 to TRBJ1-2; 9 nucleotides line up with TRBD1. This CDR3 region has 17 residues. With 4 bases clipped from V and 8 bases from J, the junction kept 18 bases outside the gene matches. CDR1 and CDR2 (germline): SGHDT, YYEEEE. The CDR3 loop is CASSPQSTGTGLGGYTF. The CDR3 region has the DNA TGTGCCAGCAGCCCACAATCTACCGGGACAGGGTTAGGAGGCTACACCTTC.

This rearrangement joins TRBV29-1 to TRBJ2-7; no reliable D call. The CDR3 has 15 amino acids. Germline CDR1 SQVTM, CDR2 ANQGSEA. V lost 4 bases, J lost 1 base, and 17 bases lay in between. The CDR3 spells CSVVSRTHASYEQYF. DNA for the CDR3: TGCAGCGTTGTTTCCCGGACCCATGCATCCTACGAGCAGTACTTC.

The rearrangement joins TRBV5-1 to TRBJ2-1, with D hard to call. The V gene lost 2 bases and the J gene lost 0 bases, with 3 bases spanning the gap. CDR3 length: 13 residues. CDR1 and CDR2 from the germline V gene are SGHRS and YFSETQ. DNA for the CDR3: TGCGCCAGCAGCTTCGGCTCCTACAATGAGCAGTTCTTC. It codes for CASSFGSYNEQFF. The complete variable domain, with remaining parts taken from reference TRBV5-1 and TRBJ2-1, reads KAGVTQTPRYLIKTRGQQVTLSCSPISGHRSVSWYQQTPGQGLQFLFEYFSETQRNKGNFPGRFSGRQFSNSRSEMNVSTLELGDSALYLCASSFGSYNEQFFGPGTRLTVL.